This T cell receptor beta chain emerged from a study of identical twins. Whole-study results and caveats: The abundant beta clonotypes from cord blood had fewer insertions, and memory repertoires had none of this.

About this clonotype itself: Its antigen is undetermined.

The V gene lost 6 bases and the J gene lost 2 bases, with 14 bases spanning the gap. The CDR3 spans 14 residues. Germline assignment: CDR1 MNHEY and CDR2 SVGAGI. MiXCR, run by TCRdb on the 5' RACE reads, gives a single entry per CDR3 protein. The sample includes hundreds of thousands of distinct CDR3 sequences, over 15% of them seen just once. The same sample was also used in a study of T cells expressing NK-cell markers. In that study: Of eight sequenced donors, seven were HCMV-seropositive and one HCMV-seronegative. Among CD8+ T cells from several donors, dominant NKG2C+ clonotypes accounted for about 1.0-7.0%.

This sequence was found in a woman aged 18-35 years in good health. The sample taken for sequencing was PBMCs. V gene TRBV6-5 combines with J gene TRBJ2-7; D gene unclear. CDR3 protein: CASSLTDWTYEQYF. The CDR3 bases are TGTGCCAGCAGCTTAACCGACTGGACCTACGAGCAGTACTTC.